This T cell receptor (beta chain) was retrieved from a study of T cell clonality in common variable immunodeficiency. Study-level results: Compared with controls, CVID subjects had fewer shared TCRbeta clones.

Measured with immunoSEQ multiplex PCR; TCRdb has only the in-frame clones, and not every one. In total the sample includes about 45,000 clones, none of them seen once. This clone was seen repeatedly, ten times or more. What it binds is not known. The CDR3 end lies 3 residues beyond the end of the read and is filled in from the germline J gene. The CDR3 totals 16 residues. The V end lost 1 base, the J end lost 2 bases, and 16 bases lay between the germline ends. Germline V gene sequence: CDR1 SGHRS, CDR2 YFSETQ. Both groups were predominantly of Caucasian heritage. The sequenced sample consisted of peripheral blood mononuclear cells. The clonotype comes from a person aged 18 to 75 in good health. This rearrangement joins TRBV5-1 to TRBJ2-7; the D gene is possibly TRBD2 (6 bases). The CDR3: CASSLRERGRTYEQYF. The covered CDR3 bases are TGCGCCAGCAGCTTGCGGGAGAGGGGCAGAACCTACGAG. The full variable domain, its missing parts supplied by reference TRBV5-1 and TRBJ2-7, is KAGVTQTPRYLIKTRGQQVTLSCSPISGHRSVSWYQQTPGQGLQFLFEYFSETQRNKGNFPGRFSGRQFSNSRSEMNVSTLELGDSALYLCASSLRERGRTYEQYFGPGTRLTVT.